Presented here are 28 T cell receptor beta chains from one specimen sequenced in a study of cytomegalovirus exposure and HLA in healthy donors. Libraries were prepared by immunoSEQ multiplex PCR; TCRdb keeps only in-frame clonotypes and omits some of them. The sample shows some 170,000 clones, roughly 86% of them seen only once. Sequenced: PBMCs. These receptors were obtained from a man younger than 35 in good health and CMV-seropositive.

The genes are TRBV2 and TRBJ1-5; 7 nucleotides line up with TRBD1. The trim removed 3 bases at V and 8 bases at J, leaving 16 bases unmatched. Germline V lookup: CDR1 SNHLY, CDR2 FYNNEI. This CDR3 is built from 17 residues. CDR3: CASSEFLTGRSPEPQHF. The CDR3 nucleotides read TGTGCCAGCAGTGAGTTTTTGACAGGGAGAAGTCCGGAGCCCCAGCATTTT.

The chain employs TRBV15 and TRBJ1-1, with D possibly TRBD1 on 6 matching bases. Germline-derived CDR1 and CDR2 are LNHNV and YYDKDF (reference sequence). Trimming removed 5 bases at V and 7 bases at J, with 17 bases between. The CDR3 sequence is 14 residues long. The CDR3 loop reads CATSGGAGAYEAFF. CDR3 bases: TGTGCCACCAGCGGAGGCGCGGGGGCGTATGAAGCTTTCTTT.

The chain has TRBV7-3 and TRBJ2-1; 12 nucleotides line up with TRBD2. The V and J ends lost 5 bases and 8 bases, in that order; junction bases with no gene match: 7. The germline gives CDR1 SGHTA, CDR2 FQGTGA. The CDR3 contains 15 residues. The CDR3 loop is CASSPGLAGFDEQFF. The CDR3 DNA sequence: TGTGCCAGCAGCCCCGGACTAGCGGGATTCGATGAGCAGTTCTTC.

This chain joins TRBV10-3 and TRBJ2-1; 7 nucleotides align to TRBD2. Germline V CDR1 and CDR2: ENHRY, SYGVKD. J lost 3 bases, V lost 10 bases, and 3 bases had no gene match. This CDR3 is 12 amino acids long. The CDR3 here is CATSGDYNEQFF. As DNA, the CDR3 is TGTGCCACCAGCGGGGACTACAATGAGCAGTTCTTC.

The V and J genes are TRBV9 and TRBJ2-1; D gene unclear. V was clipped by 0 bases and J by 9 bases, with 10 bases between them. The CDR3 covers 13 residues. Germline V gives CDR1 SGDLS, CDR2 YYNGEE. This CDR3 reads CASSVGLVSEQFF. CDR3 in DNA: TGTGCCAGCAGCGTAGGGCTAGTCAGTGAGCAGTTCTTC.

The V call is TRBV7-2, the J call TRBJ1-2, with 12 bases that match TRBD1. The CDR3 contains 14 residues. CDR1 is SGHTA and CDR2 is FQGNSA in the germline V gene. J gave up 7 bases and V 5 bases, and 5 bases lay outside the gene matches. The CDR3: CASSKGQGAGGYTF. The CDR3 bases are TGTGCCAGCAGCAAGGGACAGGGGGCTGGTGGCTACACCTTC. Combining the CDR3 with reference TRBV7-2 and TRBJ1-2 gives the whole variable domain GAGVSQSPSNKVTEKGKDVELRCDPISGHTALYWYRQSLGQGLEFLIYFQGNSAPDKSGLPSDRFSAERTGGSVSTLTIQRTQQEDSAVYLCASSKGQGAGGYTFGSGTRLTVV.

This clone was detected only a few times. This chain uses TRBV7-2 with TRBJ2-7; D uncertain. Between the trimmed V and J ends, which lost 5 bases and 6 bases, there was a span of 11 bases. The CDR3 length is 12 residues. Germline lookup yields CDR1 SGHTA and CDR2 FQGNSA. Written as DNA, the CDR3 is TGTGCCAGCAGCACTACGATTAGCGAGCAGTACTTC. Amino acids: CASSTTISEQYF.

The sample holds a few counts of this clone. The chain combines TRBV28 with TRBJ2-7, with a possible D match to TRBD2 (5 bases). CDR3 size: 14 residues. V was cut by 5 bases and J by 4 bases, with 15 bases left in between. In germline, CDR1 is MDHEN, CDR2 SYDVKM. In nucleotides, the CDR3 is TGTGCCAGCAGTCTCCGGGAACAGCAATACGAGCAGTACTTC. Translation gives CASSLREQQYEQYF.

The chain joins TRBV4-2 to TRBJ1-4; possible D gene TRBD1, 5 bases. V lost 4 bases and J lost 4, with 16 bases in between. CDR1 is LGHNA and CDR2 is YNFKEQ in the germline V gene. The CDR3 is 16 residues long. CDR3 residues: CASSPAGERINEKLFF. The CDR3 region has the DNA TGTGCCAGCAGCCCGGCGGGGGAAAGGATTAATGAAAAACTGTTTTTT.

V is TRBV2 and J is TRBJ2-7; 7 bases map to TRBD1. J gave up 3 bases and V 4 bases, and 9 bases lay outside the gene matches. The CDR3 extends over 15 amino acids. Germline V lookup: CDR1 SNHLY, CDR2 FYNNEI. This CDR3 is CASSAIDRDGYEQYF. The CDR3 nucleotides are TGTGCCAGCAGTGCTATCGACAGGGACGGCTACGAGCAGTACTTC.

The chain carries TRBV7-2 and TRBJ2-7, with 8 bases lining up with TRBD2. The CDR3 covers 14 residues. CDR1 is SGHTA, CDR2 FQGNSA, per germline. V lost 4 bases, J lost 6 bases, and 8 bases stayed unmatched. The DNA for the CDR3 is TGTGCCAGCAGCTCCACTAGCGGCCCCCTCGAGCAGTACTTC. As protein: CASSSTSGPLEQYF.

The chain links TRBV27 to TRBJ2-2; a weak D match, TRBD2 (6 bases). The CDR3 is made up of 16 amino acids. V gave up 5 bases and J gave up 0 bases, with 13 bases separating them. CDR1 is MNHEY and CDR2 is SMNVEV in the germline V gene (reference sequence). CDR3 in DNA: TGTGCCAGCAGTATAACGGGACTCCCGAACACCGGGGAGCTGTTTTTT. Translated, it gives CASSITGLPNTGELFF.

This chain uses TRBV6-1 with TRBJ2-7, with 9 bases fitting TRBD1. This CDR3 has 15 amino acids. From germline, CDR1 is MNHNS and CDR2 SASEGT. The junction had 2 bases not matched to a gene; V was cut back by 2 bases and J by 0 bases. This chain's CDR3 is CASSERQGVSYEQYF. CDR3 bases: TGTGCCAGCAGTGAACGACAGGGGGTCTCCTACGAGCAGTACTTC.

The chain employs TRBV6-5 and TRBJ2-3, with 9 bases aligning to TRBD2. V was clipped by 6 bases and J by 7 bases; unmatched bases: 11. This CDR3 contains 15 residues. CDR1 and CDR2 (germline): MNHEY, SVGAGI. CDR3 sequence (DNA): TGTGCCAGCAGCCTCACGCGGGGGGGTTCTAATACGCAGTATTTT. Translated, it gives CASSLTRGGSNTQYF.

V gene TRBV7-9 combines with J gene TRBJ1-1, with 7 nucleotides matching TRBD1. Germline V gene lookup returns CDR1 SEHNR and CDR2 FQNEAQ (reference sequence). This CDR3 comprises 15 residues. Trimming cost V 5 bases and J 0 bases; bases outside gene matches: 6. This CDR3 reads CASSAIGTVNTEAFF. The CDR3 nucleotides are TGTGCCAGCAGCGCTATCGGGACAGTGAACACTGAAGCTTTCTTT. Complete variable domain (other parts from reference TRBV7-9 and TRBJ1-1): DTGVSQNPRHKITKRGQNVTFRCDPISEHNRLYWYRQTLGQGPEFLTYFQNEAQLEKSRLLSDRFSAERPKGSFSTLEIQRTEQGDSAMYLCASSAIGTVNTEAFFGQGTRLTVV.

The V gene is TRBV7-2, the J gene TRBJ1-1, with D perhaps matching TRBD1 (6 bases). V was cut by 8 bases and J by 0 bases, with 13 bases left in between. The length of the CDR3 is 14 residues. From germline, CDR1 is SGHTA and CDR2 FQGNSA. CDR3 nucleotide sequence: TGTGCCAGCGTACAGGGAGAGATGAACACTGAAGCTTTCTTT. It translates to CASVQGEMNTEAFF. Filled out from reference TRBV7-2 and TRBJ1-1, the complete variable domain reads GAGVSQSPSNKVTEKGKDVELRCDPISGHTALYWYRQSLGQGLEFLIYFQGNSAPDKSGLPSDRFSAERTGGSVSTLTIQRTQQEDSAVYLCASVQGEMNTEAFFGQGTRLTVV.

This CDR3 is CASDSQGGGSPLHF. The CDR3 coding sequence is TGTGCCAGCGATTCACAGGGGGGAGGTTCACCCCTCCACTTT. This chain connects TRBV6-1 to TRBJ1-6; 8 bases match TRBD1. With V trimmed by 8 bases and J by 9 bases, 9 bases remained unmatched. The CDR3 extends over 14 amino acids. CDR1 MNHNS and CDR2 SASEGT come from the germline V gene.

This clone was observed a few times. J is TRBJ1-1 and V is TRBV7-3; D ambiguous. Trimming took off 2 bases at V and 1 base at J, with 5 bases between the two ends. The V gene's germline CDR1 is SGHTA and CDR2 FQGTGA. CDR3 length equals 13 residues. The CDR3 DNA is TGTGCCAGCAGCTTAGAGAGGAACACTGAAGCTTTCTTT. This codes for CASSLERNTEAFF.

The chain links TRBV7-3 to TRBJ2-1; 8 positions agree with TRBD2. V shed 5 bases and J 3 bases; nucleotides not matched to a gene: 9. The CDR3 length is 16 residues. Germline values: CDR1 SGHTA, CDR2 FQGTGA. For the CDR3, the DNA is TGTGCCAGCAGCCCCACGGGGGGGGCTTTCTACAATGAGCAGTTCTTC. Translated: CASSPTGGAFYNEQFF.

This clone has just one count. The chain couples TRBV7-9 to TRBJ2-7; no definite D call. Trimming took 7 bases from V and 1 from J, leaving 11 bases between them. Germline CDR1 and CDR2: SEHNR and FQNEAQ (reference sequence). The CDR3 is made up of 13 amino acids. CDR3: CASTAATSYEQYF. The CDR3 DNA reads TGTGCCAGCACCGCGGCTACTTCCTACGAGCAGTACTTC.

The V and J genes are TRBV11-2 and TRBJ1-2; D not resolved. Trimming removed 0 bases from V and 4 bases from J, with 6 bases in between. Germline lookup yields CDR1 SGHAT and CDR2 FQNNGV. The CDR3 contains 13 residues. CDR3 coding DNA: TGTGCCAGCAGCTTAGATCGAGCCTATGGCTACACCTTC. This sequence encodes CASSLDRAYGYTF.

The chain uses TRBV7-9 and TRBJ2-2; 7 nucleotides agree with TRBD2. This CDR3 is built from 15 residues. Germline-derived CDR1 and CDR2 are SEHNR and FQNEAQ (reference sequence). The J segment lost 2 bases and the V segment lost 4 bases, leaving 4 bases of the junction unmatched. The chain's CDR3 is CASSSAGVNTGELFF. The CDR3 DNA follows: TGTGCCAGCAGCTCCGCGGGGGTCAACACCGGGGAGCTGTTTTTT.

The V gene is TRBV14, the J gene TRBJ1-1; D possibly corresponds to TRBD1 (6 bases). The CDR3 length is 12 residues. Germline CDR1 is SGHDN and CDR2 is FVKESK. Trimming shortened V by 5 bases and J by 7 bases, and 11 bases separated the two germline ends. CDR3 DNA: TGTGCCAGCAGCGCAGGGGCGGGTGAAGCTTTCTTT. Translating gives CASSAGAGEAFF.

The J gene is TRBJ1-4, the V gene TRBV25-1; D ambiguous. CDR1 and CDR2 (germline): MGHDK, SYGVNS. Trimming pared 3 bases from V and 8 bases from J, leaving 10 bases between. CDR3 length: 13 residues. This chain's CDR3 is CASSDHQLEKLFF. In DNA form, the CDR3 reads TGTGCCAGCAGTGACCACCAGTTGGAAAAACTGTTTTTT.

J is TRBJ1-5 and V is TRBV7-2; 9 nucleotides line up with TRBD1. This CDR3 spans 16 amino acids. Trimming took 4 bases from V and 3 from J; bases not matched to a gene: 7. In germline, CDR1 is SGHTA, CDR2 FQGNSA. The CDR3 protein is CASSSTGTGPNQPQHF. CDR3 sequence (DNA): TGTGCCAGCAGCTCCACCGGGACAGGGCCCAATCAGCCCCAGCATTTT.

The rearrangement uses TRBV6-6 and TRBJ1-2; D is unclear. The CDR3 totals 12 residues. Per the germline V gene, CDR1 is MNHNY and CDR2 is SVGAGI (reference sequence). Trimming took 6 bases from V and 7 from J, leaving 12 bases between them. This chain's CDR3 is CASRSGEGGYTF. The CDR3 region has the DNA TGTGCCAGCAGGTCCGGGGAGGGTGGCTACACCTTC.

The chain links TRBV6-5 to TRBJ1-1; tentatively, D is TRBD1 (5 bases). Trimming took 6 bases from V and 2 from J, leaving 13 bases between them. This CDR3 comprises 14 residues. Germline V gives CDR1 MNHEY, CDR2 SVGAGI. CDR3 coding DNA: TGTGCCAGCAGGTTGGGGGGGTTAAACACTGAAGCTTTCTTT. The encoded protein is CASRLGGLNTEAFF.

The chain joins TRBV18 to TRBJ2-1; TRBD2 agrees at 11 bases. The junction had 12 bases not matched to a gene; V was cut back by 4 bases and J by 10 bases. The CDR3 loop spans 16 amino acids. In germline, CDR1 is KGHSH, CDR2 LQKENI. CDR3 DNA sequence: TGTGCCAGCTCACAAACTATAGCGGGAGGGCCAGGCGAGCAGTTCTTC. This sequence encodes CASSQTIAGGPGEQFF.